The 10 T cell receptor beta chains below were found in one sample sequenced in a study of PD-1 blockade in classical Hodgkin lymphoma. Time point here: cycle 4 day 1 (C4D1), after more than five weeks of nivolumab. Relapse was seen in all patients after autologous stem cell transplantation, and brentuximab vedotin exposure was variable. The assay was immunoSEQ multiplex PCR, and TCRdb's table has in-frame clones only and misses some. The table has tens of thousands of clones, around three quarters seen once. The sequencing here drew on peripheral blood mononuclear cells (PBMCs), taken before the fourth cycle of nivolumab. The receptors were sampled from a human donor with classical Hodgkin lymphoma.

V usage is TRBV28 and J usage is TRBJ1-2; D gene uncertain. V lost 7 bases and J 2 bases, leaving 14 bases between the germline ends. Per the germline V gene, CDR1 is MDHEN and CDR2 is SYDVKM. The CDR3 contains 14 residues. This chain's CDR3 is CASTLVIGNYGYTF. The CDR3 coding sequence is TGTGCCAGCACCCTTGTAATAGGGAACTATGGCTACACCTTC.

In nucleotides, the CDR3 is TGTGCCAGCAGTGGGACAGCCTCCTACGAGCAGTACTTC. Translating it yields CASSGTASYEQYF. The chain couples TRBV6-1 to TRBJ2-7; weak D call: TRBD1 (6 bases). The ends were cut back, 4 bases at V and 0 bases at J, with 7 bases in the middle. The CDR3 runs 13 residues. CDR1 and CDR2 (germline): MNHNS, SASEGT.

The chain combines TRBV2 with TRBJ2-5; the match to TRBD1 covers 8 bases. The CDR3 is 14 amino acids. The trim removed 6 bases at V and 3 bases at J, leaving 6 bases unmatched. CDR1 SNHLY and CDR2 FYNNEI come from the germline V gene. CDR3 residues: CASRSTGVEETQYF. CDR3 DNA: TGTGCCAGCAGATCGACAGGGGTCGAAGAGACCCAGTACTTC.

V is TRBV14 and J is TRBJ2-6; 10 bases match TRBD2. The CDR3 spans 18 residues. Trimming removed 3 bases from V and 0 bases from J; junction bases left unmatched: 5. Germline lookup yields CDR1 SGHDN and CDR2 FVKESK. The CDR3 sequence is CASSQLAGGPSGANVLTF. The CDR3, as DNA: TGTGCCAGCAGCCAGTTAGCGGGAGGCCCCTCTGGGGCCAACGTCCTGACTTTC.

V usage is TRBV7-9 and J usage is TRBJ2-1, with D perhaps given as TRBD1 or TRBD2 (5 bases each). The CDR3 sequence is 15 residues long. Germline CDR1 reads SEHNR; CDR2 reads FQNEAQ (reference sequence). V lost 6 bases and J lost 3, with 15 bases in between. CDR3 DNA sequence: TGTGCCAGCAGTAAACTAGGGACCAGCTACAATGAGCAGTTCTTC. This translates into CASSKLGTSYNEQFF.

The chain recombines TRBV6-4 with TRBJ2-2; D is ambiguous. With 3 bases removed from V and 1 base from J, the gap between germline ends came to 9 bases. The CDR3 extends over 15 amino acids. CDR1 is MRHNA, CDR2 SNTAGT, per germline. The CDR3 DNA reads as TGTGCCAGCAGTGATAAAGGGCAGAACACCGGGGAGCTGTTTTTT. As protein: CASSDKGQNTGELFF.

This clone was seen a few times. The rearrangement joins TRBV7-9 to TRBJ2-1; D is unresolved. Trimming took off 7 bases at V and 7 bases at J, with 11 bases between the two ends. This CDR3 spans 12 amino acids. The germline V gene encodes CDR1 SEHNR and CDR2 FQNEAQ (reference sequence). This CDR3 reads CASTPARNEQFF. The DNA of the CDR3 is TGTGCCAGCACCCCGGCGAGAAATGAGCAGTTCTTC. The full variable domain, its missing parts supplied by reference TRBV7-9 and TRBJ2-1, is DTGVSQNPRHKITKRGQNVTFRCDPISEHNRLYWYRQTLGQGPEFLTYFQNEAQLEKSRLLSDRFSAERPKGSFSTLEIQRTEQGDSAMYLCASTPARNEQFFGPGTRLTVL.

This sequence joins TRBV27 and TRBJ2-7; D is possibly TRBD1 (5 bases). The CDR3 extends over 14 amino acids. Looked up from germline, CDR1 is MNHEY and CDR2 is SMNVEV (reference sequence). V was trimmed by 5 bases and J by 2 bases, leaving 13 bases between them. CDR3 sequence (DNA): TGTGCCAGCAGTCCTGGGGCAGGGACCTACGAGCAGTACTTC. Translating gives CASSPGAGTYEQYF.

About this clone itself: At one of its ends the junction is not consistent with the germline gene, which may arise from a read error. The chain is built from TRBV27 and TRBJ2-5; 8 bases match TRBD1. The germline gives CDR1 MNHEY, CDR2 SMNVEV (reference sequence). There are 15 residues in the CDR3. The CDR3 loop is CASRIADRALEAQYF. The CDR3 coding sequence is TGTGCCAGCAGAATAGCGGACAGGGCCCTAGAGGCCCAGTACTTC.

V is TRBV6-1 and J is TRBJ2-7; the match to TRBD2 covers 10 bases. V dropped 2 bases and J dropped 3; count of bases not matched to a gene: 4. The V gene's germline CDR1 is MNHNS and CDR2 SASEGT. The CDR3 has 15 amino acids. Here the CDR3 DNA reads TGTGCCAGCAGTGAATTTCTAGCGGGGGACTACGAGCAGTACTTC. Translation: CASSEFLAGDYEQYF.